This entry is about one T cell receptor (beta chain). The antigen remains undetermined. The CDR3 has 14 residues. The V end lost 1 base, the J end lost 7 bases, and 14 bases lay between the germline ends. In germline, CDR1 is SGHRS, CDR2 YFSETQ. This sample was taken from a study of shared clonotypes between healthy human individuals. Study at large: Three plates were used per donor for CD4 naive, three for CD4 memory, two for CD8 naive and one for CD8 memory. Study-wide results and limits: Clonotype sharing across donors was expected to vary with sequencing depth. Researchers found naive subsets generally carried larger estimated richness than memory subsets.

Profiled with immunoSEQ multiplex PCR; TCRdb holds only in-frame clones, not every one. The data hold some 980,000 clones, with approximately 76% observed a single time. Splitting of CD4+ cells produced CD45RA+ naive and CD45RA-negative memory subsets. Sequenced input: memory CD4+ T cells sorted from blood. Subset reported: CD45RA-negative fraction. This chain links TRBV5-1 with TRBJ2-5; a possible D gene is TRBD1 (5 bases). The TCR comes from a young man in good health. The DNA for the CDR3 is TGCGCCAGCAGCTTGTGGGTGGGGCTCGCGACCCAGTACTTC. The encoded protein is CASSLWVGLATQYF.